This is a list of T cell receptor beta chains from one sample in a study of spatial heterogeneity in lung cancer. Each CDR3 protein gets one entry after TCRdb re-called the 5' RACE reads with MiXCR. The sample has about 23,000 distinct CDR3 sequences, approximately 5% seen once; the top ten hold about 5%. Specimen: PBMCs, collected at surgery. The receptors were gathered from a male donor with early-stage non-small cell lung cancer. Each CDR3 is given without its conserved first and last residue.

TRBV6-6	ASRPQGTSGVDTQY
TRBV5-1	ASSLAEGPPTDTQY
TRBV4-1	ASSQDRGGDVTDTQY
TRBV12-3/TRBV12-4	ASSFGGGSGEQF
TRBV7-2	ASSSRQGNTGELF
TRBV7-2	ASSSHIGTNQPQH
TRBV29-1	SVKDLNTEAF
TRBV7-2	ASSLGLAGADTQY
TRBV27	ASSPPLGQGAKQY
TRBV28	ASSLGNRGNTIY
TRBV12-3/TRBV12-4	ASSLEAGSYEQY
TRBV7-9	ASSLNPGHNTEAF
TRBV5-5	ASSLGTGPYEQY
TRBV27	ASSQRQGLFGEKLF
TRBV28	ASSQQGANSPF
TRBV11-3	ASSLGQYNEQF
TRBV12-5	ASGLLGCQPQH
TRBV12-3/TRBV12-4	ASTENTEAF
TRBV5-1	ASSRTGANYGYT
TRBV28	ASSSGEKLF
TRBV7-4	ASSLGDYNEQF
TRBV5-1	ASSPGTGGQETQY
TRBV28	ASNSGAASGELF
TRBV7-3	ASSFMGFGETQY
TRBV7-9	ASSLASSGGDTQY
TRBV28	ASIGGPWDTEAF